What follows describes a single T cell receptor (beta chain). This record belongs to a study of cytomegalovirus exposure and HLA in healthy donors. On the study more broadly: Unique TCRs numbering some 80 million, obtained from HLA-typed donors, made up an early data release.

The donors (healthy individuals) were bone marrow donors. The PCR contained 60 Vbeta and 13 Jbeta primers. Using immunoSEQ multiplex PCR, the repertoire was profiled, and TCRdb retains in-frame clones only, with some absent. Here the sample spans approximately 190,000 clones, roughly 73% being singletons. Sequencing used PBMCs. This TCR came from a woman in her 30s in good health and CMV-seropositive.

CDR3 DNA sequence: TGTGCCTGGAGGCTGCGGAATTCACCCCTCCACTTT. Translated: CAWRLRNSPLHF. The chain has TRBV30 and TRBJ1-6; D not resolved. This CDR3 is 12 amino acids long. Germline V gene data show CDR1 as GTSNPN and CDR2 as SVGIG (reference sequence). Trimming left V 3 bases short and J 7 bases short, with 7 bases between.